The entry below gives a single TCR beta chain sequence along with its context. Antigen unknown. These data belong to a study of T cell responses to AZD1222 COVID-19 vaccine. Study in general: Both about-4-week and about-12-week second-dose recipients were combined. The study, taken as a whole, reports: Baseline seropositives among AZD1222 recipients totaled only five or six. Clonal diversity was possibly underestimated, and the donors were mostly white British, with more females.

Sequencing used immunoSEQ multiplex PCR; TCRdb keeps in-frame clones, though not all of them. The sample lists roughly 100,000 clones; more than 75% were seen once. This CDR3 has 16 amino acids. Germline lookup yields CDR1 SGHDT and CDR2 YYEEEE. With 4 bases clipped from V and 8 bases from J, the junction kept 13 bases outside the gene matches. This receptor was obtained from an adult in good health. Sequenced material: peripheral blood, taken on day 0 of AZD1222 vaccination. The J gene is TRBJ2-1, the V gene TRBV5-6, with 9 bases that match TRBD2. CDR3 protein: CASSLRIAGVSDEQFF. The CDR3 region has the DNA TGTGCCAGCAGCCTCAGAATAGCGGGAGTTTCCGATGAGCAGTTCTTC.